This T cell receptor beta chain was captured in a study of cytomegalovirus exposure and HLA in healthy donors. CDR1 is MNHEY and CDR2 is SVGAGI in the germline V gene. V was cut by 6 bases and J by 0 bases, with 8 bases left in between. There are 13 residues in the CDR3. Primers for the PCR totalled 60 Vbeta and 13 Jbeta. Assay: immunoSEQ multiplex PCR; the TCRdb copy retains only in-frame clones and omits some. The table includes roughly 200,000 clones, more than 65% detected once. Sample: PBMCs. This clonotype was sampled from a female donor in good health and CMV-seronegative. The rearrangement links TRBV6-5 to TRBJ1-2; D is unclear. CDR3 sequence reads: CASSQLANYGYTF. Here the CDR3 DNA reads TGTGCCAGCAGCCAACTAGCTAACTATGGCTACACCTTC.